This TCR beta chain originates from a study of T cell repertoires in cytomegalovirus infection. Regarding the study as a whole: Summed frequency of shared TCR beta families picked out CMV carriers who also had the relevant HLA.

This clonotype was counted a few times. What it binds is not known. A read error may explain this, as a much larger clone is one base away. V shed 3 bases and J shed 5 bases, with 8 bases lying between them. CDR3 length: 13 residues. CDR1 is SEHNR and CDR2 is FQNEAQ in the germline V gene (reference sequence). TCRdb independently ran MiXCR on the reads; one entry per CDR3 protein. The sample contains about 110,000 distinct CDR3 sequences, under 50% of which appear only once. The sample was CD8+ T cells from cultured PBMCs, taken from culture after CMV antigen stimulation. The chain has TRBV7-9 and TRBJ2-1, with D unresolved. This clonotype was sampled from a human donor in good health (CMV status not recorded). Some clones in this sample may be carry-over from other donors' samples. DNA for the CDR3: TGTGCCAGCAGCTTCTCTGGGAACAATGAGCAGTTCTTC. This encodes CASSFSGNNEQFF. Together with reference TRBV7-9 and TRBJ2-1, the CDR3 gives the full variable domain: DTGVSQNPRHKITKRGQNVTFRCDPISEHNRLYWYRQTLGQGPEFLTYFQNEAQLEKSRLLSDRFSAERPKGSFSTLEIQRTEQGDSAMYLCASSFSGNNEQFFGPGTRLTVL.